A selection of T cell receptor beta chains follows, all from one sample in a study of blood T cell repertoires in COVID-19. This table comes from immunoSEQ multiplex PCR, and its TCRdb copy is limited to in-frame clones, with some not included. The profile shows about 240,000 clones, about 80% of them singletons. Material: peripheral blood. These TCRs come from an elderly woman with acute or convalescent COVID-19. The CDR3 runs from the conserved cysteine through the conserved F or W. D genes are given only for firm matches.

v_call: TRBV6-5
d_call: TRBD2
j_call: TRBJ2-3
cdr3_aa: CASDLAGGYTDTQYF

v_call: TRBV2
d_call: .
j_call: TRBJ2-7
cdr3_aa: CASSGQLGKEQYF

v_call: TRBV6-5
d_call: TRBD2
j_call: TRBJ2-3
cdr3_aa: CASSTSGTTTDTQYF

v_call: TRBV5-1
d_call: .
j_call: TRBJ2-6
cdr3_aa: CASSRSGANVLTF

v_call: TRBV5-1
d_call: .
j_call: TRBJ2-2
cdr3_aa: CASSPVRGNTGELFF

v_call: TRBV27
d_call: TRBD1
j_call: TRBJ2-2
cdr3_aa: CASRDRAWTGELFF

v_call: TRBV7-9
d_call: TRBD1
j_call: TRBJ1-5
cdr3_aa: CASSGGTGLGPQHF

v_call: TRBV4-1
d_call: .
j_call: TRBJ2-3
cdr3_aa: CASSLGASTDTQYF

v_call: TRBV6-1
d_call: .
j_call: TRBJ1-2
cdr3_aa: CASSETGIYGYTF

v_call: TRBV10-3
d_call: TRBD1
j_call: TRBJ2-3
cdr3_aa: CATHRAGGETDTQYF

v_call: TRBV4-1
d_call: .
j_call: TRBJ2-3
cdr3_aa: CASSQAPGFLTDTQYF

v_call: TRBV6-6
d_call: .
j_call: TRBJ1-2
cdr3_aa: CASSYSGREGYTF

v_call: TRBV11-3
d_call: .
j_call: TRBJ2-2
cdr3_aa: CASSLVYGGNTGELFF

v_call: TRBV2
d_call: TRBD1
j_call: TRBJ1-6
cdr3_aa: CASSRDRAPGNSPLHF

v_call: TRBV30
d_call: TRBD2
j_call: TRBJ2-3
cdr3_aa: CAWSPAGGGITDTQYF

v_call: TRBV19
d_call: TRBD2
j_call: TRBJ2-2
cdr3_aa: CASSIGSGGANTGELFF

v_call: TRBV6-1
d_call: .
j_call: TRBJ2-3
cdr3_aa: CASSEARREGYF

v_call: TRBV5-4
d_call: TRBD2
j_call: TRBJ2-3
cdr3_aa: CASSSGGLAGGTPDTQYF

v_call: TRBV5-6
d_call: TRBD1
j_call: TRBJ2-2
cdr3_aa: CASSYGQVLTGELFF

v_call: TRBV30
d_call: TRBD2
j_call: TRBJ2-3
cdr3_aa: CAWTARLAGGLTDTQYF

v_call: TRBV7-6
d_call: .
j_call: TRBJ1-4
cdr3_aa: CASSLGLGDGEKLFF

v_call: TRBV28
d_call: .
j_call: TRBJ1-3
cdr3_aa: CASRLAGPGNTIYF

v_call: TRBV6-5
d_call: TRBD1
j_call: TRBJ2-3
cdr3_aa: CATDRVEDTQYF

v_call: TRBV5-1
d_call: .
j_call: TRBJ2-6
cdr3_aa: CASSLGSSGANVLTF